Sequencing of this TCR beta chain was carried out in a study of beta chain features in type 1 diabetes. The entirety of the isolated RNA underwent reverse transcription, so expressed TCRB transcripts were sequenced. Using immunoSEQ multiplex PCR, the repertoire was profiled, and TCRdb retains in-frame clones only, with some absent. The repertoire has 240,000 or so clones, around 13% of them found once; the top ten carry roughly 0.019%. In the case of this clone: Its antigen is not known.

V was cut by 5 bases and J by 0 bases, with 5 bases left in between. Germline assignment: CDR1 LGHNT and CDR2 FRNRAP. This CDR3 has 13 amino acids. Regarding the study as a whole: Whatever favoring of shorter templates PCR might show would apply equally to patients and controls. TCRB repertoires of naive, central memory and Treg cells appeared more similar among patients than among healthy donors. When Type 1 diabetes patients were examined, their TCRB CDR3s proved moderately but significantly shorter in all four CD4+ subsets.

The clonotype originates from a man aged 25-40 years with type 1 diabetes. The chain joins TRBV12-5 to TRBJ1-5; D is ambiguous. The sequenced sample was naive CD4+ T cells from blood. The CDR3 is CASGTDSNQPQHF. The CDR3 DNA follows: TGTGCTAGTGGTACTGATAGCAATCAGCCCCAGCATTTT.